The 13 T cell receptor beta chains given below trace back to one sample, sequenced in a study of blood T cells in healthy people across ages. A second roughly 6 to 11 cycle PCR used barcoded and J-beta primers. TCRdb re-derived calls from the 5' RACE reads in MiXCR, one entry per CDR3 protein. The repertoire holds 540,000 or so distinct CDR3 sequences, with 27% as singletons. What was sequenced was blood. Receptor source: a woman between 65 and 79 years old in good health.

This clonotype was picked up a small number of times. The chain couples TRBV4-3 to TRBJ2-4; 8 nucleotides line up with TRBD2. From germline, CDR1 is LGHNA and CDR2 YSLEER. The CDR3 extends over 16 amino acids. The trim removed 4 bases at V and 2 bases at J, leaving 7 bases unmatched. The DNA for the CDR3 is TGCGCCAGCAGCCCCGCGGGGGGCGAGTCCAAAAACATTCAGTACTTC. This encodes CASSPAGGESKNIQYF.

This clonotype was counted only a few times. This chain connects TRBV6-6 to TRBJ1-3; TRBD1 agrees at 9 bases. V lost 8 bases, J lost 4 bases, and 3 bases stayed unmatched. Looked up from germline, CDR1 is MNHNY and CDR2 is SVGAGI (reference sequence). The CDR3 length is 13 residues. The CDR3 DNA is TGTGCCAGCGGAACAGGGGGCGGAAACACCATATATTTT. It specifies CASGTGGGNTIYF.

The rearrangement uses TRBV10-3 and TRBJ2-7, with D hard to call. The DNA matches TRBJ2-1 better at its end, which makes the J call doubtful. Germline CDR1 is ENHRY and CDR2 is SYGVKD. The CDR3 has 13 amino acids. The CDR3 DNA reads TGTGCCATCAGTGCCAATCAGCCGAATGAGCAGTTCTTC. Protein: CAISANQPNEQFF.

The chain has TRBV20-1 and TRBJ1-4; TRBD1 matches at 12 bases. Germline-derived CDR1 and CDR2 are DFQATT and SNEGSKA (reference sequence). CDR3 length equals 14 residues. Germline trimming cut 1 base from V and 10 bases from J; bases unmatched to any gene: 4. CDR3 sequence: CSARGGQGAGKLFF. In DNA form, the CDR3 reads TGCAGTGCTAGAGGGGGACAGGGGGCGGGAAAACTGTTTTTT.

This chain uses TRBV5-1 with TRBJ1-1; weak D call: TRBD1 (5 bases). The V end lost 0 bases, the J end lost 14 bases, and 17 bases lay between the germline ends. The CDR3 covers 13 residues. Germline CDR1 reads SGHRS; CDR2 reads YFSETQ. The CDR3 DNA follows: TGCGCCAGCAGCTTGGGCGGGGCCGAAGGAGCGTTCTTT. It specifies CASSLGGAEGAFF.

This clonotype has a count of ten or more. This chain uses TRBV4-3 with TRBJ2-2; TRBD2 matches at 7 bases. Germline V gene lookup returns CDR1 LGHNA and CDR2 YSLEER. CDR3 length equals 17 residues. V was clipped by 0 bases and J by 1 base; unmatched bases: 5. The CDR3 loop is CASSQDTAGENTGELFF. CDR3 DNA: TGCGCCAGCAGCCAAGATACGGCGGGGGAGAACACCGGGGAGCTGTTTTTT.

V is TRBV12-3 or TRBV12-4 and J is TRBJ2-5; TRBD1 aligns across 9 bases. Trimming at V came to 4 bases and at J to 5 bases, leaving 5 bases not matched to a gene. The CDR3 length is 14 residues. The CDR3 loop is CASSSMGQGETQYF. As DNA, the CDR3 is TGTGCCAGCAGTTCAATGGGACAGGGCGAGACCCAGTACTTC.

The chain recombines TRBV20-1 with TRBJ2-2; D gene unclear. In germline, CDR1 is DFQATT, CDR2 SNEGSKA (reference sequence). The CDR3 length is 13 residues. Trimming stripped 6 bases from V and 0 bases from J, with 8 bases between. The CDR3 DNA sequence: TGCAGTGCGGCCAGGACGAACACCGGGGAGCTGTTTTTT. This translates into CSAARTNTGELFF.

This clonotype appeared many times. The chain joins TRBV7-7 to TRBJ2-5, with D possibly TRBD1 on 6 matching bases. CDR1 and CDR2 (germline): SSHAT, FNYEAQ (reference sequence). The V and J ends lost 5 bases and 1 base respectively, with 17 bases between them. This CDR3 is built from 16 residues. The CDR3 DNA reads TGTGCCAGCAGCCGACTTAAATTAGGGGGCCAAGAGACCCAGTACTTC. It encodes CASSRLKLGGQETQYF.

The CDR3 DNA is TGCGCCAGCAGCCAAGAAAGAGGGGAAATCACAGATACGCAGTATTTT. Translating it yields CASSQERGEITDTQYF. The chain is built from TRBV4-1 and TRBJ2-3; D could derive from TRBD1 or TRBD2 (5 bases each). Trimming took 0 bases from V and 2 from J, leaving 12 bases between them. The CDR3 totals 16 residues. In germline, CDR1 is MGHRA, CDR2 YSYEKL.

Written as DNA, the CDR3 is TGTGCCGGCAACCGCCAACCCGCGAGGACAGGTTCTTCATTTTGGCCCCAGCATTTT. This sequence encodes CAGNRQPARTGSSFWPQHF. The chain carries TRBV6-1 and TRBJ1-5, with 7 bases fitting TRBD1. The CDR3 has 19 residues. The germline gives CDR1 MNHNS, CDR2 SASEGT. The trim removed 11 bases at V and 9 bases at J, leaving 31 bases unmatched.

This clonotype has more than one count but fewer than ten. The J gene is TRBJ1-1, the V gene TRBV5-6, with 8 bases aligning to TRBD1. Trimming removed 4 bases from V and 1 base from J; junction bases left unmatched: 18. The CDR3 has 19 amino acids. CDR1 is SGHDT and CDR2 is YYEEEE in the germline V gene. The CDR3 bases are TGTGCCAGCAGCATCGACAGGGGTAGCCGGAATTTACGGAACACTGAAGCTTTCTTT. Translated, it gives CASSIDRGSRNLRNTEAFF.

This clonotype was seen many times. One end of the junction varies from germline; a read error may be responsible. V usage is TRBV5-1 and J usage is TRBJ2-7; D unclear. Germline V gene sequence: CDR1 SGHRS, CDR2 YFSETQ. CDR3 size: 12 residues. The CDR3 bases are TGTGCCAGCAGCCTAACCCCCTACGAGCAGTACTTC. This gives the protein CASSLTPYEQYF.